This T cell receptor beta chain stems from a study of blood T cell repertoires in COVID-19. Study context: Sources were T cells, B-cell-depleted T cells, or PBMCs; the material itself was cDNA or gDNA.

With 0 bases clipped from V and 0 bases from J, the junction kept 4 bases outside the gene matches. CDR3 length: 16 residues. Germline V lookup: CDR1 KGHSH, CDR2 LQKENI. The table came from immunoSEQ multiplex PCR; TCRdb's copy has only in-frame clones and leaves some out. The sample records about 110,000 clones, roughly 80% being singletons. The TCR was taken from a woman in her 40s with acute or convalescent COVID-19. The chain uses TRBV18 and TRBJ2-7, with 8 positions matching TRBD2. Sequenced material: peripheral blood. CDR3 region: CASSPPGLAGSYEQYF. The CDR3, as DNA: TGTGCCAGCTCACCACCAGGGCTAGCGGGCTCCTACGAGCAGTACTTC.